This is a list of T cell receptor beta chains from one sample in a study of CXCR3-negative and CXCR3-positive naive CD8 T cells. After re-calling the 5' RACE reads, TCRdb lists one entry per CDR3 protein, DNA absent. The repertoire table contains around 140,000 distinct CDR3 sequences. The source material was naive CXCR3- CD8+ T cells from blood. Source of these receptors: a human donor in good health. Some clones in this sample may be carry-over from other donors' samples. CDR3s include the opening cysteine and the closing phenylalanine or tryptophan. The order of the fields is V gene, J gene, CDR3 protein.

TRBV11-2	TRBJ2-1	CASSSRGGDEQFF
TRBV7-9	TRBJ1-2	CASSLAPDVNYGYTF
TRBV5-6	TRBJ1-1	CASSLVGTHTEAFF
TRBV29-1	TRBJ2-7	CSVEVRGGNYEQYF
TRBV30	TRBJ2-7	CAWRAATGVYEQYF
TRBV27	TRBJ2-7	CASSLSPAGEQYF
TRBV29-1	TRBJ2-2	CSVVNRAPGGELFF
TRBV5-4	TRBJ2-7	CASSPNILAAEQYF
TRBV9	TRBJ2-1	CASSGIGNNEQFF
TRBV4-2	TRBJ2-1	CASSFYERLVVPPNEQFF
TRBV30	TRBJ2-7	CAWSFPPGQASYEQYF
TRBV11-3	TRBJ2-1	CASSFSGGSYNEQFF
TRBV15	TRBJ1-2	CATSEPPTGLGYGYTF
TRBV20-1	TRBJ2-7	CSARVSYEQYF
TRBV25-1	TRBJ1-5	CASSEQGPINQPQHF
TRBV7-9	TRBJ2-1	CASSLTGDEQFF
TRBV6-6	TRBJ2-1	CASSYSPSDSYNEQFF
TRBV6-1	TRBJ2-3	CASRRTDTQYF
TRBV5-6	TRBJ2-1	CASSPWQNEQFF
TRBV15	TRBJ1-1	CATSRDNTEAFF
TRBV29-1	TRBJ1-1	CSVGGDGDRGHTEAFF
TRBV7-6	TRBJ1-1	CASSQDRQTEAFF
TRBV29-1	TRBJ2-1	CSACWTSGVHSSYNEQFF
TRBV7-9	TRBJ2-1	CASSFPGANYDEQFF
TRBV12-5	TRBJ2-3	CASGPGLASTDTQYF
TRBV29-1	TRBJ2-2	CSVYIPGQRNTGELFF
TRBV3-1	TRBJ2-1	CASSQVQTGGRSYEQFF
TRBV12-3/TRBV12-4	TRBJ2-1	CASSSLWGDNEQFF
TRBV11-1	TRBJ2-7	CASSSTGGLYEQYF
TRBV20-1	TRBJ2-7	CSARDWGLAGGEAYEQYF
TRBV4-1	TRBJ2-7	CASSPGTGGPYEQYF
TRBV9	TRBJ2-3	CASSVAGTDTQYF
TRBV28	TRBJ2-3	CASRTVYGLANTQYF
TRBV4-3	TRBJ2-5	CASSQEAGQETQYF
TRBV18	TRBJ1-1	CASSPPRQGTNTEAFF
TRBV12-3/TRBV12-4	TRBJ1-1	CASSLGMNTEAFF
TRBV4-1	TRBJ2-5	CASSQSTGEQETQYF
TRBV20-1	TRBJ1-2	CSARSPRGGRNYGYTF
TRBV7-6	TRBJ2-5	CASRPGTVFQETQYF
TRBV28	TRBJ2-7	CASSGRPNPYEQYF
TRBV7-9	TRBJ1-3	CASSGQTEPGNTIYF
TRBV15	TRBJ2-5	CATSSRQYQETQYF